A single sample is the source of the 17 T cell receptor beta chains below, sequenced in a study of immune evolution from preneoplasia to lung adenocarcinoma (TCRdb year 2021). To prepare the library, the immunoSEQ multiplex PCR assay was applied. This is the immuneACCESS table as TCRdb keeps it, with only in-frame sequences that have V and J called. A part of the clones is gone; compared with another copy, unresolved V genes explain less than half, and the rest is unexplained. For this sample the table gives roughly 5,700 clones, of which around four fifths were detected only once. The ten largest account for 11% of the sample. The sample consisted of FFPE minimally invasive lung adenocarcinoma tissue. In light of the paper, this sample's cell subset or site label describes: micro-invasive lung adenocarcinoma (MIA). These receptors were collected from a person aged 55-85 years with lung adenocarcinoma.

This chain connects TRBV9 to TRBJ1-2; weak D call: TRBD1 (5 bases). CDR3 length equals 14 residues. The V gene lost 7 bases and the J gene lost 8 bases, with 21 bases spanning the gap. From germline, CDR1 is SGDLS and CDR2 YYNGEE. CDR3 nucleotide sequence: TGTGCCAGCTCCCCCAAATTAGGGGTAATCGGCTACACCTTC. Protein: CASSPKLGVIGYTF.

About this clone: The junction shows a germline mismatch at one end, possibly a read error. The chain employs TRBV9 and TRBJ1-3; 7 nucleotides align to TRBD1. Looked up from germline, CDR1 is SGDLS and CDR2 is YYNGEE. This CDR3 is built from 16 residues. Here the CDR3 DNA reads TGTGCCAGCAGCCCCCCGGGACAGACCTCTAGAAACACCATATATTTT. It codes for CASSPPGQTSRNTIYF.

The table lists this clone with a few counts. This chain uses TRBV7-9 with TRBJ1-1; no definite D call. The CDR3 runs 14 residues. Germline CDR1 is SEHNR and CDR2 is FQNEAQ (reference sequence). V lost 5 bases and J 3 bases, leaving 13 bases between the germline ends. DNA for the CDR3: TGTGCCAGCAGCCCCCCTCTGGGCGACACTGAAGCTTTCTTT. Protein: CASSPPLGDTEAFF.

In its sample, this clone was seen a few times. V usage is TRBV28 and J usage is TRBJ2-7; D possibly corresponds to TRBD2 (6 bases). Looked up from germline, CDR1 is MDHEN and CDR2 is SYDVKM. V dropped 2 bases and J dropped 3 bases, with 11 bases sitting between them. The CDR3 loop spans 14 amino acids. The CDR3 DNA reads TGTGCCAGCAGTTTACAGGGACTCTACTACGAGCAGTACTTC. Amino acids: CASSLQGLYYEQYF.

This chain connects TRBV9 to TRBJ2-5; possible D gene TRBD1, 6 bases. Trimming shortened V by 2 bases and J by 5 bases, and 13 bases separated the two germline ends. The CDR3 totals 14 residues. Germline CDR1 SGDLS, CDR2 YYNGEE. The CDR3 reads CASSVGTGMETQYF. The CDR3 DNA follows: TGTGCCAGCAGCGTGGGAACAGGGATGGAGACCCAGTACTTC.

This chain links TRBV28 with TRBJ2-2; perhaps TRBD2 as D (6 bases). The germline V gene has CDR1 MDHEN and CDR2 SYDVKM. CDR3 length: 12 residues. Trimming took 6 bases from V and 5 from J, leaving 7 bases between them. In nucleotides, the CDR3 is TGTGCCAGCAGGCGGGGAACCGGGGAGCTGTTTTTT. This codes for CASRRGTGELFF.

The chain's CDR3 is CASREYNQPQHF. The CDR3 nucleotides read TGTGCCAGCAGGGAATACAATCAGCCCCAGCATTTT. V usage is TRBV27 and J usage is TRBJ1-5; D not certain. The ends were cut back, 6 bases at V and 3 bases at J, with 6 bases in the middle. This CDR3 has 12 amino acids. Germline lookup yields CDR1 MNHEY and CDR2 SMNVEV (reference sequence).

The genes are TRBV11-2 and TRBJ1-1, with D unclear. The CDR3 runs to 12 residues. Germline lookup yields CDR1 SGHAT and CDR2 FQNNGV. Trimming took off 5 bases at V and 10 bases at J, with 14 bases between the two ends. CDR3 nucleotide sequence: TGTGCCAGCAGCCACGGGTGGTTTGGAGCTTTCTTT. It specifies CASSHGWFGAFF.

The J gene is TRBJ2-7, the V gene TRBV2, with TRBD2 matching over 11 bases. CDR1 is SNHLY, CDR2 FYNNEI, per germline. CDR3 size: 15 residues. With 7 bases clipped from V and 5 bases from J, the junction kept 10 bases outside the gene matches. CDR3 amino acids: CASKVSLAGGHEQYF. DNA for the CDR3: TGTGCCAGCAAGGTTTCCCTAGCGGGAGGCCACGAGCAGTACTTC.

CDR3 region: CASSSGTAEGYEQYF. CDR3 DNA sequence: TGTGCCAGCAGCTCTGGGACAGCCGAGGGTTACGAGCAGTACTTC. The chain is built from TRBV5-5 and TRBJ2-7; 7 positions match TRBD1. Germline V lookup: CDR1 SGHKS, CDR2 YYEKEE (reference sequence). The ends lost 3 bases at V and 4 bases at J; junction bases unmatched: 10. The CDR3 is made up of 15 amino acids.

The gene calls are TRBV12-5 and TRBJ2-2, with TRBD2 matching 7 bases. The CDR3 covers 17 residues. With V trimmed by 0 bases and J by 6 bases, 10 bases remained unmatched. The germline V gene encodes CDR1 LGHNT and CDR2 FRNRAP. CDR3 protein: CASGLVVGTNFAGELFF. In DNA, the CDR3 is TGTGCTAGTGGTTTGGTCGTAGGGACTAACTTCGCCGGGGAGCTGTTTTTT.

J is TRBJ1-2 and V is TRBV7-9; no firm D call. CDR3 length equals 14 residues. Germline CDR1 is SEHNR and CDR2 is FQNEAQ (reference sequence). V lost 5 bases, J lost 8 bases, and 18 bases lay in between. The chain's CDR3 is CASSTLFTGMGYTF. CDR3 DNA sequence: TGTGCCAGCAGCACTCTCTTTACCGGGATGGGCTACACCTTC.

This chain uses TRBV5-1 with TRBJ1-1; D is possibly TRBD1 (5 bases). V gave up 5 bases and J gave up 1 base, with 15 bases separating them. The CDR3 contains 15 residues. Germline assignment: CDR1 SGHRS and CDR2 YFSETQ. For the CDR3, the DNA is TGCGCCAGCAGGCAACGCAGGGAAACGAACACTGAAGCTTTCTTT. It yields the protein CASRQRRETNTEAFF.

The rearrangement uses TRBV2 and TRBJ2-1; TRBD2 matches at 10 bases. Trimming removed 6 bases from V and 10 bases from J; junction bases left unmatched: 9. Germline loops: CDR1 SNHLY, CDR2 FYNNEI. This CDR3 is 14 amino acids long. The CDR3 is CASRAGLASREQFF. DNA of the CDR3: TGTGCCAGCAGGGCGGGACTAGCGTCACGGGAGCAGTTCTTC.

V and J are TRBV28 and TRBJ2-5; tentatively, D is TRBD2 (5 bases). With 6 bases removed from V and 0 bases from J, the gap between germline ends came to 17 bases. The V gene's germline CDR1 is MDHEN and CDR2 SYDVKM. The CDR3 is made up of 16 amino acids. DNA of the CDR3: TGTGCCAGCAGAGGAGCGGCGATTTGGTACCAAGAGACCCAGTACTTC. The encoded protein is CASRGAAIWYQETQYF. Full variable domain (rest looked up from reference TRBV28 and TRBJ2-5): DVKVTQSSRYLVKRTGEKVFLECVQDMDHENMFWYRQDPGLGLRLIYFSYDVKMKEKGDIPEGYSVSREKKERFSLILESASTNQTSMYLCASRGAAIWYQETQYFGPGTRLLVL.

This sequence joins TRBV11-3 and TRBJ2-1, with 10 bases identical to TRBD2. Germline V gene sequence: CDR1 SGHNT, CDR2 YENEEA. Trimming at V came to 5 bases and at J to 2 bases, leaving 9 bases not matched to a gene. The CDR3 consists of 17 residues. Here the CDR3 DNA reads TGTGCCAGCAGCGCAGGTACTAGCGGGACGACCTACAATGAGCAGTTCTTC. This gives the protein CASSAGTSGTTYNEQFF.

This chain joins TRBV5-1 and TRBJ2-3; D may be TRBD1 or TRBD2 (5 bases each). The CDR3 sequence is 16 residues long. Germline V lookup: CDR1 SGHRS, CDR2 YFSETQ. Between the trimmed V and J ends, which lost 2 bases and 3 bases, there was a span of 16 bases. CDR3 coding DNA: TGCGCCAGCAGCTTACAGGAGGTCGGTGGTACAGATACGCAGTATTTT. Its translation: CASSLQEVGGTDTQYF.